A selection of T cell receptor beta chains follows, all from one sample in a study of blood T cell repertoires in COVID-19. The method was immunoSEQ multiplex PCR; TCRdb's version includes in-frame clones alone and lacks a portion of them. Here the sample spans 110,000 to 150,000 clones, around 77% being singletons. The sequenced material came from peripheral blood. The receptors here all came from a man aged 50-59 years with active or convalescent COVID-19. Each CDR3 is given with its conserved first and last residue. D genes are given only for firm matches. Not every row has a clone size; where given, it reads once, few, many or a size class.

cdr3_aa | cdr3_nt | j_call | clone_size | d_call | v_call
CASSYHPQGQETQYF | TGTGCCAGCAGTTACCACCCCCAGGGGCAAGAGACCCAGTACTTC | TRBJ2-5 | NA | NA | TRBV2
CASSEQDYGYTF | TGTGCCAGCAGTGAACAGGACTATGGCTACACCTTC | TRBJ1-2 | once | NA | TRBV6-1
CASSSWGDTEAFF | TGTGCCAGCAGCTCCTGGGGGGACACTGAAGCTTTCTTT | TRBJ1-1 | NA | NA | TRBV28
CAISESEGFQPQHF | TGTGCCATCAGTGAGTCGGAGGGGTTTCAGCCCCAGCATTTT | TRBJ1-5 | NA | NA | TRBV10-3
CASSQGAREKLFF | TGTGCCAGCAGCCAGGGGGCGCGCGAAAAACTGTTTTTT | TRBJ1-4 | NA | NA | TRBV16
CASSVGGQGLGLQETQYF | TGTGCCAGCAGCGTAGGGGGACAGGGGTTGGGTTTGCAAGAGACCCAGTACTTC | TRBJ2-5 | NA | TRBD1 | TRBV9
CATATGLNEKLFF | TGTGCCACGGCTACAGGTCTTAATGAAAAACTGTTTTTT | TRBJ1-4 | NA | NA | TRBV27
CASSFGTSGDNEQFF | TGTGCCAGCAGTTTCGGGACTAGCGGAGACAATGAGCAGTTCTTC | TRBJ2-1 | NA | TRBD2 | TRBV27
CASSLTGGSFDEQFF | TGTGCCAGCAGCTTAACAGGGGGCTCTTTCGATGAGCAGTTCTTC | TRBJ2-1 | NA | TRBD1 | TRBV7-3
CASSETSGSYEQYF | TGTGCCAGCAGCGAGACTAGCGGGAGCTACGAGCAGTACTTC | TRBJ2-7 | once | TRBD2 | TRBV9
CASSVDRSSYEQYF | TGTGCCAGTAGTGTTGACAGGAGCTCCTACGAGCAGTACTTC | TRBJ2-7 | NA | NA | TRBV19
CASTMGLGLAGRRELFF | TGTGCCAGCACCATGGGGCTGGGACTAGCGGGAAGGCGGGAGCTGTTTTTT | TRBJ2-2 | NA | TRBD2 | TRBV28
CASSVVGVRDEQYF | TGTGCCAGCAGCGTAGTTGGGGTCAGGGACGAGCAGTACTTC | TRBJ2-7 | NA | NA | TRBV9
CSVTGHNYGYTF | TGCAGCGTGACCGGACACAACTATGGCTACACCTTC | TRBJ1-2 | once | NA | TRBV29-1
CASRWTGAYEQYF | TGTGCCAGCAGATGGACAGGTGCCTACGAGCAGTACTTC | TRBJ2-7 | NA | TRBD1 | TRBV27
CASSIRAGGSGNTIYF | TGTGCCAGCAGTATAAGAGCAGGGGGCTCTGGAAACACCATATATTTT | TRBJ1-3 | NA | TRBD1 | TRBV28
CASSQVGLGAEQFF | TGTGCCAGCAGCCAAGTTGGACTAGGGGCTGAGCAGTTCTTC | TRBJ2-1 | once | TRBD2 | TRBV11-3